This T cell receptor beta chain emerged from a study of OX40 agonist ivuxolimab in advanced cancers. Notes on the research overall: Ivuxolimab, which targeted the costimulatory receptor OX40 (CD134), was an agonistic, fully human IgG2 monoclonal antibody. Intravenous ivuxolimab was administered to patients every 2 weeks at six dose levels: 0.01, 0.1, 0.3, 1.5, 3 and 10 mg/kg. Among the approximately 54 dose-escalation patients, around 19 had hepatocellular carcinoma, 15 or so melanoma, 9 renal cell carcinoma and 9 head and neck cancer. In the dose-escalation cohort, about four fifths of patients were male, and the mean age was 60 years with a range of 23 to 79. Prior anti-PD-1, anti-PD-L1 or anti-CTLA-4 therapy was permitted, and checkpoint inhibitors had been received by under 50% of dose-escalation patients. Partial responses occurred in three dose-escalation patients, of whom one had hepatocellular carcinoma and two had cutaneous melanoma. The point of sequencing TCRbeta in the periphery was to test whether ivuxolimab changed TCR sequence diversity and drove clonal T-cell expansion. The paper describes the monotherapy dose-escalation part (N = 52 patients) of the phase I trial of ivuxolimab.

Findings and caveats that apply to the study as a whole: Partial responders in the 0.1-3.0 mg/kg groups had among the lowest normalized peripheral clonal expansion, especially among CD8+ T cells. Clonal expansion of both CD4+ and CD8+ blood T cells was observed from baseline to week 6 at doses 0.1 to 3.0 mg/kg. The antigen specificity of the peripheral T cells that underwent clonal expansion was not determined. Low levels of normalized T-cell clonal expansion were also shown by some nonresponding patients. On average, CD8+ T cells showed more expanded clones than CD4+ T cells after ivuxolimab.

For this clone: There is no known antigen for this receptor. No much larger clonotype is one base removed from it; base qualities were not supplied.

The trial excluded patients who had a history of autoimmune disease or were on systemic immunosuppression. In every dose cohort, peripheral blood was drawn for TCR sequencing at baseline, cycle 4 day 1, and cycle 7 day 1. Samples were obtained from an open-label, multicenter, first-in-human phase I dose-escalation trial of ivuxolimab. The trial enrolled adults with locally advanced or metastatic head and neck squamous cell, hepatocellular, melanoma or renal cell carcinoma. Before TCR sequencing, CD4+ and CD8+ T cells were separately sorted from peripheral blood. V loses 5 bases at its end and J loses 0 bases; junction bases beyond the gene matches: 2. The germline V gene gives CDR1 as SGHTA and CDR2 as FQGTGA. From the cysteine through the phenylalanine, the CDR3 covers 15 amino acids. CDR3 DNA only is kept here, 45 bases in frame from base 1. For sequencing of the TCRbeta CDR3 region, genomic DNA was extracted from the sorted cells. The immunoSEQ Assay was used to sequence the TCRbeta CDR3 regions. The table comes from immuneACCESS by way of TCRdb, which keeps in-frame sequences with V and J called. Part of the clones is missing from these tables; in studies checked, under half for an unresolved V gene and the rest for unknown reasons. Counted in this sample were 65,000 to 95,000 clones; approximately 85% of them appeared once. The top ten constitute about 4% of the sample.

The source material was CD4+ or CD8+ T cells sorted from blood, sampled in a trial of the OX40 agonist ivuxolimab. The sequence is built from TRBV7-3 and TRBJ1-3; 9 nucleotides in the junction match TRBD1. The sequence derives from an adult with an advanced solid tumor such as melanoma, head and neck, liver or kidney cancer. The CDR3 protein sequence reads: CASSLTGGSGNTIYF. The nucleotide sequence is TGTGCCAGCAGCCTGACAGGGGGCTCTGGAAACACCATATATTTT.